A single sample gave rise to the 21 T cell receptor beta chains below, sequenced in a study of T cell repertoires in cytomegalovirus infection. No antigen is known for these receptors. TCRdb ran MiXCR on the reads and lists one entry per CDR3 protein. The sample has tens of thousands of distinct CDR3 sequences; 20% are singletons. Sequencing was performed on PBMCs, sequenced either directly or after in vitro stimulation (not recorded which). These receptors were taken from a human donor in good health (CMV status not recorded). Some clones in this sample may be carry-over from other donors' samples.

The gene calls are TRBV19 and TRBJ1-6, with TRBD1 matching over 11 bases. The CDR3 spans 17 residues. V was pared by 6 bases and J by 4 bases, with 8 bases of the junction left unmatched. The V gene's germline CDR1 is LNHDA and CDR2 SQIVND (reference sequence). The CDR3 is CASSRTGTGGYNSPLHF. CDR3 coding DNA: TGTGCCAGTAGCAGAACGGGGACAGGGGGTTATAATTCACCCCTCCACTTT.

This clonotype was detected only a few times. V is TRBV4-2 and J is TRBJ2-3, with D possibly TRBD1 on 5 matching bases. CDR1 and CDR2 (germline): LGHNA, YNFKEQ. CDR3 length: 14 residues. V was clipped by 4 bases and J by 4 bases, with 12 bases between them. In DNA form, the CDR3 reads TGTGCCAGCAGCCTGGACACCAAAGCAGATACGCAGTATTTT. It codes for CASSLDTKADTQYF.

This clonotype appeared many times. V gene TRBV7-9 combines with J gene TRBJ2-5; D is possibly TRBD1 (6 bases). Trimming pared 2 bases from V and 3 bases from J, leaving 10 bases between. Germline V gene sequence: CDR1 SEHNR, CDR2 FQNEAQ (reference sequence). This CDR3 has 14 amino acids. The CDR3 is CASSLMTGEETQYF. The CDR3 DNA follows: TGTGCCAGCAGCTTAATGACAGGTGAAGAGACCCAGTACTTC.

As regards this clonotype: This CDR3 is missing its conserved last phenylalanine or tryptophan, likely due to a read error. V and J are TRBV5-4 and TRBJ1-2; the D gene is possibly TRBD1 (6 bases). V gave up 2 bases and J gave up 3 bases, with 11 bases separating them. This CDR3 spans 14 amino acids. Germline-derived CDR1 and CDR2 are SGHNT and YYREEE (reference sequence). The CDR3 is CASSFQGGDYGYTV. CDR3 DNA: TGTGCCAGCAGCTTTCAAGGGGGTGACTATGGCTACACCGTC.

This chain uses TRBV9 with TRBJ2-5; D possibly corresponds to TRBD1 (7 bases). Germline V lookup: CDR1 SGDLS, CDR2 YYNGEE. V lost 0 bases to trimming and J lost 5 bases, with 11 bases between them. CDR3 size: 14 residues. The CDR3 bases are TGTGCCAGCAGCGTAGTCCCAGGGGGGGAGACCCAGTACTTC. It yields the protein CASSVVPGGETQYF.

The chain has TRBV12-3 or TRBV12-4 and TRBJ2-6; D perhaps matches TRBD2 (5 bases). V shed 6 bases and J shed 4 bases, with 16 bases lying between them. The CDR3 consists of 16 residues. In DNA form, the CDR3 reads TGTGCCAGCAGCAACCCGGGGTACCTGGGGGCCAACGTCCTGACTTTC. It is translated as CASSNPGYLGANVLTF.

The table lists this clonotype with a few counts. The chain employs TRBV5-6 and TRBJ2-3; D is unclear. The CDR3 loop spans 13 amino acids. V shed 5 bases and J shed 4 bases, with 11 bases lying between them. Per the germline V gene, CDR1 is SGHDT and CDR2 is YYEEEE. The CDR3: CASRFLSADTQYF. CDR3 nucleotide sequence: TGTGCCAGCAGGTTCCTCTCGGCAGATACGCAGTATTTT. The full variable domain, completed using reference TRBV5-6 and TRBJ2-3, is DAGVTQSPTHLIKTRGQQVTLRCSPKSGHDTVSWYQQALGQGPQFIFQYYEEEERQRGNFPDRFSGHQFPNYSSELNVNALLLGDSALYLCASRFLSADTQYFGPGTRLTVL.

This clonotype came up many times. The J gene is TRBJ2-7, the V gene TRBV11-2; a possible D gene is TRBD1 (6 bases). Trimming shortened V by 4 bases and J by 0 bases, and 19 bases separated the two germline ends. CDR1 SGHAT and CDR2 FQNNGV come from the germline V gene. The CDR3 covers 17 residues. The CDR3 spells CASSSRMTGISSYEQYF. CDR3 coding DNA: TGTGCCAGCAGCTCCCGCATGACAGGTATTAGCTCCTACGAGCAGTACTTC.

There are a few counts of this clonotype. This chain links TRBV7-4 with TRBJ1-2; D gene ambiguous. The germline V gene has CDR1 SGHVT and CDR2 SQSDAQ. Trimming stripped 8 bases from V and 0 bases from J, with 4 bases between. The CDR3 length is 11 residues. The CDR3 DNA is TGTGCCAGCGGGACTAACTATGGCTACACCTTC. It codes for CASGTNYGYTF.

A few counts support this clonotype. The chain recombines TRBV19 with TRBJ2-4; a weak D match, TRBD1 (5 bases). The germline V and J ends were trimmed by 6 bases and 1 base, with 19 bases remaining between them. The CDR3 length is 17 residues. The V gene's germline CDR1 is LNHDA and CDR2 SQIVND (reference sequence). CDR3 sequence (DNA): TGTGCCAGTAGCCTTACAGGCTCTGGGGTGGCCAAAAACATTCAGTACTTC. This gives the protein CASSLTGSGVAKNIQYF.

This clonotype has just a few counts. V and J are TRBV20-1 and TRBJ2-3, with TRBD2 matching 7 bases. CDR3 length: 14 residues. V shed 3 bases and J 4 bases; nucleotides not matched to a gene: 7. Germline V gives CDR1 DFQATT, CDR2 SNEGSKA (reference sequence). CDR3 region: CSARLREIPDTQYF. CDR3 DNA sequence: TGCAGTGCTAGGTTGCGGGAGATCCCAGATACGCAGTATTTT.

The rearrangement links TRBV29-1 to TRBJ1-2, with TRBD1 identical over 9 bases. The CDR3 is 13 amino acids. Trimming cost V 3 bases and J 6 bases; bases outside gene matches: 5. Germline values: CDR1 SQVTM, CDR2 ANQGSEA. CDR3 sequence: CSVDMGQGNGYTF. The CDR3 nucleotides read TGCAGCGTTGATATGGGACAGGGAAATGGCTACACCTTC.

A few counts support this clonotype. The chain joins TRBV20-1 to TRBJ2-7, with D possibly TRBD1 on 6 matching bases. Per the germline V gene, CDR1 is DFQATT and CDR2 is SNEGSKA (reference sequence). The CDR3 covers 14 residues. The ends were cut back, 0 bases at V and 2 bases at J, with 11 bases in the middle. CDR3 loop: CSARDYRDPYEQYF. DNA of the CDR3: TGCAGTGCTAGAGATTACAGGGACCCCTACGAGCAGTACTTC.

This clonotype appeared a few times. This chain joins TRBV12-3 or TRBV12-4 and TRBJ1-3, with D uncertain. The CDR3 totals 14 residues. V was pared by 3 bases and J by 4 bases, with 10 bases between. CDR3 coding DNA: TGTGCCAGCAGTTTTAGTCTTAACGGAAACACCATATATTTT. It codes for CASSFSLNGNTIYF.

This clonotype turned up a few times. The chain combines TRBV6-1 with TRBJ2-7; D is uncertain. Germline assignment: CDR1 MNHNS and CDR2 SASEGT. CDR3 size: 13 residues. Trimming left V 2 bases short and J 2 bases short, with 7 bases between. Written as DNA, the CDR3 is TGTGCCAGCAGTGAAAACAGAGCCTACGAGCAGTACTTC. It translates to CASSENRAYEQYF.

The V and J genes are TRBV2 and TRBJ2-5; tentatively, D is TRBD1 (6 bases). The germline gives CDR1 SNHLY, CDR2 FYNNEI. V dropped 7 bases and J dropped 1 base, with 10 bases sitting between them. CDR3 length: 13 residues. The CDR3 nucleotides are TGTGCCAGCACGGGACACTCCCAAGAGACCCAGTACTTC. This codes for CASTGHSQETQYF.

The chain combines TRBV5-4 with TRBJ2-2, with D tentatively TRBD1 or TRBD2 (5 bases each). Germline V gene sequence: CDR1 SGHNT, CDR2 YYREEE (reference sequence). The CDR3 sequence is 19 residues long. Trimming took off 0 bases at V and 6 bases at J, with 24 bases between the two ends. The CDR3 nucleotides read TGTGCCAGCAGCTTGGGTCGGGCAGGGAGAAATTTTAGGTCCGGGGAGCTGTTTTTT. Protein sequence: CASSLGRAGRNFRSGELFF.

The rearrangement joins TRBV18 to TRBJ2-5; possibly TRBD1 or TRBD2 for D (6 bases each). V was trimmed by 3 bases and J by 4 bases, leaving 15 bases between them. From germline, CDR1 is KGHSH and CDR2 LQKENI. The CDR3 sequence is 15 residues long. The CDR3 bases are TGTGCCAGCTCACCGAGACTGGGGGGCGGAGAGACCCAGTACTTC. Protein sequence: CASSPRLGGGETQYF. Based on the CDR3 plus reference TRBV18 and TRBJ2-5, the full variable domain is NAGVMQNPRHLVRRRGQEARLRCSPMKGHSHVYWYRQLPEEGLKFMVYLQKENIIDESGMPKERFSAEFPKEGPSILRIQQVVRGDSAAYFCASSPRLGGGETQYFGPGTRLLVL.

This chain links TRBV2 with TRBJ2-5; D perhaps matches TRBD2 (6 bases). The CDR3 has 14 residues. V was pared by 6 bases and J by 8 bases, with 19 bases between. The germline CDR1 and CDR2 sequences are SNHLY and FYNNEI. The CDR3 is CASSGTAGGKTQYF. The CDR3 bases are TGTGCCAGCAGCGGGACCGCCGGGGGAAAAACCCAGTACTTC.

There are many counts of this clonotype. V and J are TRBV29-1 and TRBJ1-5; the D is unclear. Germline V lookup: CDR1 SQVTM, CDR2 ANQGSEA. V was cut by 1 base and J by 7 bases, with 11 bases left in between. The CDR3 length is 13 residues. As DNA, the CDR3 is TGCAGCGTTGAAGCTGGCGTTGGACAGCCCCAGCATTTT. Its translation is CSVEAGVGQPQHF. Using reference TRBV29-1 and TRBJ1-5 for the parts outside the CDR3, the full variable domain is SAVISQKPSRDICQRGTSLTIQCQVDSQVTMMFWYRQQPGQSLTLIATANQGSEATYESGFVIDKFPISRPNLTFSTLTVSNMSPEDSSIYLCSVEAGVGQPQHFGDGTRLSIL.

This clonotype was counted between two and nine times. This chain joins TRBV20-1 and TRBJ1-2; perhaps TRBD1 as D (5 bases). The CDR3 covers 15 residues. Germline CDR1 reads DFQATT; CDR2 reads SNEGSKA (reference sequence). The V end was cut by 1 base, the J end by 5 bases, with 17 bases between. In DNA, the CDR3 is TGCAGTGCTAGAGTCCCGTCGGGGGGTTGGTATGGCTACACCTTC. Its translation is CSARVPSGGWYGYTF.